What follows describes a single TCR beta chain. Its cognate antigen is unknown. J lost 12 bases, V lost 4 bases, and 9 bases had no gene match. Germline CDR1 and CDR2: SNHLY and FYNNEI. There are 15 residues in the CDR3. The authors ran a second PCR of about 6 to 11 cycles using a sample-barcoded 5' primer and a J-beta primer mix. MiXCR was run by TCRdb on the 5' RACE reads, yielding one entry per CDR3 protein. The repertoire holds about 1.4 million distinct CDR3 sequences, almost 60% seen once, with over 6.5% in the top ten. This entry is derived from a study of blood T cells in healthy people across ages. Study observations and caveats: Older age went with lower TCR beta diversity per million T cells, in a roughly linear way.

The receptor's source is a man in his late teens or twenties in good health. The gene calls are TRBV2 and TRBJ2-3; TRBD2 agrees at 14 bases. Sequenced material: blood. The CDR3 is CASSGTSGRYASQYF. CDR3 DNA: TGTGCCAGCAGTGGGACTAGCGGGAGGTACGCTTCACAGTATTTT.